Shown below are 32 T cell receptor beta chains from a single sample sequenced in a study of cytomegalovirus exposure and HLA in healthy donors. Amplification used 60 Vbeta primers and 13 Jbeta primers. This table comes from immunoSEQ multiplex PCR, and its TCRdb copy is limited to in-frame clones, with some not included. The sample consists of about 270,000 clones, around 65% of them appearing once. The source material was PBMCs. These receptors were obtained from a female donor in good health and CMV-seronegative.

The CDR3 loop is CASSGLAIETQYF. CDR3 sequence (DNA): TGCGCCAGCTCGGGACTAGCGATAGAGACCCAGTACTTC. The chain has TRBV5-1 and TRBJ2-5, with 10 bases lining up with TRBD2. V was clipped by 7 bases and J by 4 bases; unmatched bases: 4. CDR1 SGHRS and CDR2 YFSETQ come from the germline V gene. There are 13 residues in the CDR3.

The V gene is TRBV18, the J gene TRBJ2-5; D perhaps matches TRBD2 (5 bases). This CDR3 region has 15 residues. V was cut by 3 bases and J by 2 bases, with 13 bases left in between. The germline CDR1 and CDR2 sequences are KGHSH and LQKENI. The CDR3 DNA follows: TGTGCCAGCTCACCGCGGACTCTCGGGCAAGAGACCCAGTACTTC. Translating it yields CASSPRTLGQETQYF.

The gene calls are TRBV5-1 and TRBJ2-3, with D perhaps matching TRBD1 (5 bases). The CDR3 contains 17 residues. CDR1 SGHRS and CDR2 YFSETQ come from the germline V gene. V was shortened by 0 bases and J by 1 base, with 15 bases between the two germline ends. The CDR3 coding sequence is TGCGCCAGCAGCTTGGTAGGACAACGTTTCGGCACAGATACGCAGTATTTT. It encodes CASSLVGQRFGTDTQYF.

This clone was recorded a few times. The V and J genes are TRBV5-1 and TRBJ2-3, with 9 positions matching TRBD2. The CDR3 is 15 amino acids. Germline V gene sequence: CDR1 SGHRS, CDR2 YFSETQ. Trimming at V came to 4 bases and at J to 2 bases, leaving 5 bases not matched to a gene. This CDR3 reads CASSRTSADTDTQYF. The CDR3 DNA reads as TGCGCCAGCAGCAGGACTAGCGCTGACACAGATACGCAGTATTTT.

This clone was seen only once. The gene calls are TRBV14 and TRBJ2-2, with 7 bases that match TRBD2. After removal of 1 base from V and 4 bases from J, the junction contained 3 bases not matched to a gene. The CDR3 consists of 15 residues. Germline values: CDR1 SGHDN, CDR2 FVKESK. The DNA of the CDR3 is TGTGCCAGCAGCCAAGGACTAGCTATCACCGGGGAGCTGTTTTTT. Protein: CASSQGLAITGELFF.

The chain employs TRBV19 and TRBJ1-2; D call uncertain. V gave up 2 bases and J gave up 5 bases, with 18 bases separating them. Per the germline V gene, CDR1 is LNHDA and CDR2 is SQIVND (reference sequence). The CDR3 spans 16 residues. The CDR3 loop reads CASSINLRGVGYGYTF. The CDR3 DNA sequence: TGTGCCAGTAGTATAAATCTTCGGGGAGTCGGGTATGGCTACACCTTC.

The CDR3 bases are TGTGCCAGCAGTTACCGACAGGGGCACGATGAGCAGTTCTTC. Protein: CASSYRQGHDEQFF. The chain combines TRBV6-5 with TRBJ2-1; 8 nucleotides agree with TRBD1. The CDR3 is 14 amino acids. V was pared by 2 bases and J by 8 bases, with 5 bases of the junction left unmatched. Germline CDR1 is MNHEY and CDR2 is SVGAGI.

The rearrangement joins TRBV21-1 to TRBJ2-4; TRBD1 was called by the table and not checked on the DNA. TRBV21-1 is classified as a pseudogene. The CDR3 extends over 20 amino acids. Here the CDR3 DNA reads TGTGCCAGCAGCAAAGTCAGGGGGCAGGCCGCTCATCTAGCCAAAAACATTCAGTACTTC. Residues: CASSKVRGQAAHLAKNIQYF.

The chain has TRBV28 and TRBJ1-3; D possibly corresponds to TRBD1 (6 bases). Germline V gene data show CDR1 as MDHEN and CDR2 as SYDVKM. The length of the CDR3 is 17 residues. V lost 4 bases and J 2 bases, leaving 18 bases between the germline ends. The CDR3 DNA reads TGTGCCAGCAGTTCCTATGCAACTGGGGGCACTGGAAACACCATATATTTT. Translating gives CASSSYATGGTGNTIYF.

The chain has TRBV18 and TRBJ1-2; D remains unclear. Between the trimmed V and J ends, which lost 3 bases and 6 bases, there was a span of 11 bases. Germline V CDR1 and CDR2: KGHSH, LQKENI. CDR3 length: 13 residues. For the CDR3, the DNA is TGTGCCAGCTCACCTTTCGCCGGGGATGGCTACACCTTC. As protein: CASSPFAGDGYTF.

The rearrangement uses TRBV7-2 and TRBJ2-3; 8 bases match TRBD2. Looked up from germline, CDR1 is SGHTA and CDR2 is FQGNSA. There are 18 residues in the CDR3. With 1 base clipped from V and 7 bases from J, the junction kept 16 bases outside the gene matches. The CDR3 DNA is TGTGCCAGCAGCTTAGTTCCCCTAGCGGGTGGGTTCAGGAATACGCAGTATTTT. This sequence encodes CASSLVPLAGGFRNTQYF.

The DNA for the CDR3 is TGTGCCAGCAGTATTAGCGGGGTTTCCACAGATACGCAGTATTTT. Its translation: CASSISGVSTDTQYF. V and J are TRBV6-5 and TRBJ2-3; 8 nucleotides match TRBD2. CDR1 and CDR2 (germline): MNHEY, SVGAGI. The CDR3 is made up of 15 amino acids. J was trimmed by 2 bases and V by 5 bases; bases with no gene match: 6.

V and J are TRBV19 and TRBJ1-3, with a tentative D call TRBD1 (6 bases). The CDR3 is 14 residues long. Trimming pared 6 bases from V and 0 bases from J, leaving 9 bases between. CDR1 LNHDA and CDR2 SQIVND come from the germline V gene (reference sequence). CDR3 nucleotides: TGTGCCAGTAGCTCACAGGGCTCTGGAAACACCATATATTTT. As protein: CASSSQGSGNTIYF.

The J gene is TRBJ2-1, the V gene TRBV6-1; 7 bases match TRBD2. Germline values: CDR1 MNHNS, CDR2 SASEGT. Unmatched junction bases numbered 13, after V lost 5 bases and J lost 3 bases. CDR3 size: 17 residues. The CDR3 DNA sequence: TGTGCCAGCAGTCAAGAAACCGGGACTAAAAACTACAATGAGCAGTTCTTC. It yields the protein CASSQETGTKNYNEQFF.

The sample holds a few counts of this clone. V and J are TRBV5-1 and TRBJ2-5, with D maybe TRBD1 (5 bases). The J call may be wrong; the DNA end is better matched by TRBJ2-7. CDR3 size: 13 residues. CDR1 SGHRS and CDR2 YFSETQ come from the germline V gene. CDR3 residues: CASSLGQSYEQYF. The DNA for the CDR3 is TGCGCCAGCAGCTTGGGACAGAGCTACGAGCAGTACTTC.

This chain joins TRBV7-9 and TRBJ2-3, with TRBD2 matching over 9 bases. CDR1 is SEHNR, CDR2 FQNEAQ, per germline (reference sequence). With 2 bases clipped from V and 2 bases from J, the junction kept 5 bases outside the gene matches. The CDR3 loop spans 16 amino acids. CDR3 in amino acids: CASSLRASGATDTQYF. Here the CDR3 DNA reads TGTGCCAGCAGCTTACGGGCTAGCGGGGCCACAGATACGCAGTATTTT. Complete variable domain (other parts from reference TRBV7-9 and TRBJ2-3): DTGVSQNPRHKITKRGQNVTFRCDPISEHNRLYWYRQTLGQGPEFLTYFQNEAQLEKSRLLSDRFSAERPKGSFSTLEIQRTEQGDSAMYLCASSLRASGATDTQYFGPGTRLTVL.

This rearrangement joins TRBV6-6 to TRBJ2-7; the match to TRBD1 covers 9 bases. CDR1 MNHNY and CDR2 SVGAGI come from the germline V gene (reference sequence). The CDR3 consists of 14 residues. V trimming: 2 bases; J trimming: 5 bases; junction bases outside the gene matches: 4. The CDR3 protein is CASSYRDRGDEQYF. The CDR3 nucleotides read TGTGCCAGCAGTTACCGAGACAGGGGGGACGAGCAGTACTTC.

V is TRBV28 and J is TRBJ2-6; 7 nucleotides line up with TRBD1. Trimming cost V 6 bases and J 0 bases; bases outside gene matches: 11. The CDR3 is 18 amino acids. CDR1 and CDR2 from the germline V gene are MDHEN and SYDVKM. CDR3 sequence: CASSRRDSFISGANVLTF. CDR3 nucleotides: TGTGCCAGCAGCCGTCGGGACAGCTTTATCTCTGGGGCCAACGTCCTGACTTTC.

The chain has TRBV6-1 and TRBJ2-1; 8 bases align to TRBD2. Germline V gene sequence: CDR1 MNHNS, CDR2 SASEGT. Trimming took 5 bases from V and 6 from J; bases not matched to a gene: 6. The CDR3 is 14 amino acids. The CDR3 nucleotides are TGTGCCAGCAGTACTAGCGGAGAGACCAATGAGCAGTTCTTC. Translation gives CASSTSGETNEQFF.

The chain uses TRBV2 and TRBJ1-2; no clear D. CDR1 and CDR2 (germline): SNHLY, FYNNEI. The CDR3 runs 10 residues. Trimming removed 4 bases from V and 6 bases from J, with 3 bases in between. This chain's CDR3 is CASSVNGYTF. The CDR3 DNA is TGTGCCAGCAGTGTTAATGGCTACACCTTC.

The chain combines TRBV19 with TRBJ2-3, with a tentative D call TRBD1 (5 bases). The CDR3 runs to 15 residues. V was clipped by 6 bases and J by 0 bases, with 13 bases between them. Germline values: CDR1 LNHDA, CDR2 SQIVND (reference sequence). This CDR3 is CASSNRTTSTDTQYF. In DNA, the CDR3 is TGTGCCAGTAGCAACAGGACGACTAGCACAGATACGCAGTATTTT.

The chain couples TRBV11-3 to TRBJ2-7, with D unresolved. The CDR3 covers 13 residues. Germline assignment: CDR1 SGHNT and CDR2 YENEEA. The V end lost 1 base, the J end lost 3 bases, and 7 bases lay between the germline ends. The CDR3 protein is CASSLVDSYEQYF. CDR3 nucleotide sequence: TGTGCCAGCAGCTTAGTAGATAGCTACGAGCAGTACTTC.

The chain employs TRBV27 and TRBJ2-1; TRBD2 matches 7 bases. The CDR3 has 14 amino acids. Germline CDR1 MNHEY, CDR2 SMNVEV (reference sequence). V shed 4 bases, J shed 3 bases, and the junction held 3 bases outside the gene matches. CDR3 amino acids: CASSSSGFYNEQFF. CDR3 DNA sequence: TGTGCCAGCAGTTCTAGCGGATTCTACAATGAGCAGTTCTTC.

The V and J genes are TRBV27 and TRBJ2-2, with 8 bases identical to TRBD1. The CDR3 covers 15 residues. In germline, CDR1 is MNHEY, CDR2 SMNVEV (reference sequence). The V gene end was trimmed by 5 bases and the J gene end by 2 bases; junction bases not matched to a gene: 4. CDR3: CASSAGQGNTGELFF. DNA for the CDR3: TGTGCCAGCAGTGCAGGACAGGGAAACACCGGGGAGCTGTTTTTT.

This chain joins TRBV11-1 and TRBJ2-7, with a tentative D call TRBD1 (5 bases). The CDR3 covers 17 residues. Between the trimmed V and J ends, which lost 1 base and 2 bases, there was a span of 18 bases. Germline V gene sequence: CDR1 SGHAT, CDR2 FQDESV (reference sequence). The CDR3 sequence: CASSLVGDRFNTYEQYF. The CDR3 coding sequence is TGTGCCAGCAGCTTAGTAGGCGACAGATTTAACACCTACGAGCAGTACTTC.

The chain recombines TRBV19 with TRBJ2-1; weak D call: TRBD2 (5 bases). Trimming removed 3 bases at V and 5 bases at J, with 11 bases between. Germline V CDR1 and CDR2: LNHDA, SQIVND (reference sequence). This CDR3 region has 14 residues. For the CDR3, the DNA is TGTGCCAGTAGTATCCGGCACGGGGACAATGAGCAGTTCTTC. Its translation: CASSIRHGDNEQFF.

V and J are TRBV19 and TRBJ2-1, with 10 nucleotides matching TRBD2. Germline V gene lookup returns CDR1 LNHDA and CDR2 SQIVND (reference sequence). This CDR3 is built from 14 residues. Trimming cost V 8 bases and J 9 bases; bases outside gene matches: 10. The CDR3 region is CASDEREGRGEQFF. Here the CDR3 DNA reads TGTGCCAGTGACGAGCGGGAGGGCCGTGGTGAGCAGTTCTTC.

This clone has a single count. This rearrangement joins TRBV7-9 to TRBJ2-4; 8 positions match TRBD2. The trim removed 4 bases at V and 5 bases at J, leaving 13 bases unmatched. Germline CDR1 and CDR2: SEHNR and FQNEAQ (reference sequence). The CDR3 is made up of 17 amino acids. The CDR3 reads CASSSALLAAYQNIQYF. CDR3 nucleotide sequence: TGTGCCAGCAGCTCTGCCCTACTAGCGGCATACCAAAACATTCAGTACTTC. Full variable domain (outside the CDR3, taken from reference TRBV7-9 and TRBJ2-4): DTGVSQNPRHKITKRGQNVTFRCDPISEHNRLYWYRQTLGQGPEFLTYFQNEAQLEKSRLLSDRFSAERPKGSFSTLEIQRTEQGDSAMYLCASSSALLAAYQNIQYFGAGTRLSVL.

With regard to this clone: At one end the junction does not follow the germline gene, possibly because of a read error. The sample carries other DNA sequences with the same CDR3. V and J are TRBV19 and TRBJ1-2; TRBD1 matches at 7 bases. CDR1 and CDR2 (germline): LNHDA, SQIVND (reference sequence). The CDR3 totals 13 residues. For the CDR3, the DNA is TGTGCCAGTAGTGGGACAGACCTCCTTGGCTACACCTTT. Amino acid sequence: CASSGTDLLGYTF.

This clone was counted only a few times. The chain links TRBV7-2 to TRBJ1-4, with D tentatively TRBD1 (6 bases). The CDR3 sequence is 14 residues long. Trimming removed 6 bases from V and 4 bases from J, with 12 bases in between. Germline CDR1 is SGHTA and CDR2 is FQGNSA. CDR3 DNA sequence: TGTGCCAGCAGAATAGACAGGATTAATGAAAAACTGTTTTTT. Protein: CASRIDRINEKLFF.

This chain connects TRBV5-1 to TRBJ2-5, with D hard to call. CDR1 and CDR2 from the germline V gene are SGHRS and YFSETQ. The CDR3 contains 12 residues. V gave up 4 bases and J gave up 4 bases, with 8 bases separating them. CDR3 region: CASSQNSETQYF. CDR3 bases: TGCGCCAGCAGCCAAAACTCAGAGACCCAGTACTTC.

The CDR3 spells CASISAGTRVNEQFF. Here the CDR3 DNA reads TGTGCCAGCATCTCGGCCGGGACTAGGGTCAATGAGCAGTTCTTC. The genes are TRBV7-9 and TRBJ2-1; 8 bases align to TRBD2. This CDR3 is 15 amino acids long. Germline V CDR1 and CDR2: SEHNR, FQNEAQ (reference sequence). J gave up 6 bases and V 7 bases, and 11 bases lay outside the gene matches.